The text below deals with one TCR beta chain. TCRdb keeps only in-frame clones here, not all; method: immunoSEQ multiplex PCR. The table includes more than 300,000 clones, about nine tenths detected once. This CDR3 spans 11 amino acids. The ends were cut back, 7 bases at V and 2 bases at J, with 5 bases in the middle. Per germline, CDR1 MNHEY and CDR2 SVGAGI. This specimen comes from a study of blood T cell repertoires in COVID-19. The source is a woman between 25 and 40 years old with COVID-19, enrolled during active disease. The gene calls are TRBV6-5 and TRBJ1-2; D not resolved. Sequenced: peripheral blood. This CDR3 is CASMANYGYTF. CDR3 sequence (DNA): TGTGCCAGCATGGCAAACTATGGCTACACCTTC.